A selection of T cell receptor beta chains follows, all from one sample in a study of blood T cell repertoires in COVID-19. Some clones are missing from TCRdb's copy, which holds only in-frame ones; the method was immunoSEQ multiplex PCR. This table has under 200,000 clones, approximately 80% appearing once. Sequencing was performed on PBMCs or T cells enriched from blood (not recorded which). The receptors derive from a man in his forties or fifties who had recovered from COVID-19. Both conserved end residues are part of each CDR3. A D gene is named only where the DNA matches it firmly.

d_call,v_call,j_call,cdr3_aa
-,TRBV12-5,TRBJ2-6,CASGSSGANVLTF
TRBD1,TRBV2,TRBJ1-1,CASSPRTGKAFF
-,TRBV18,TRBJ1-5,CASSPTGPGSNQPQHF
TRBD2,TRBV5-1,TRBJ2-3,CASSLGLAGRGDTQYF
TRBD1,TRBV6-5,TRBJ1-6,CASSPGQGFRSPLHF
-,TRBV7-5,TRBJ2-1,CARSLWRQGHEQFF
-,TRBV7-9,TRBJ1-2,CASNTGNGYTF
TRBD1,TRBV6-1,TRBJ1-5,CASSESLTGGEPQHF
-,TRBV5-1,TRBJ2-7,CASSRDFYEQYF
TRBD1,TRBV25-1,TRBJ1-2,CASSVTGTGLGYGYTF
TRBD2,TRBV4-3,TRBJ2-7,CASSQGLAGASYEQYF
-,TRBV7-9,TRBJ2-3,CASSEGLLDTQYF
-,TRBV2,TRBJ2-1,CASSAMGSNEQFF
-,TRBV6-1,TRBJ1-6,CASSEEAASPLHF
-,TRBV4-1,TRBJ2-2,CASSQEVRGELFF
-,TRBV27,TRBJ2-7,CASSRDSDYEQYF
TRBD1,TRBV19,TRBJ1-5,CASSVGQASNQPQHF
TRBD1,TRBV7-3,TRBJ1-2,CASSPDRASITF
-,TRBV29-1,TRBJ2-3,CSVETGTDTQYF
TRBD1,TRBV6-6,TRBJ1-5,CASSLGRGTGQAAQHF
TRBD1,TRBV12-3/TRBV12-4,TRBJ1-2,CASSLWDRGGYTF
-,TRBV19,TRBJ1-2,CASKHRVLHGYTF
-,TRBV7-9,TRBJ1-3,CASSLDLGGSGNTIYF
-,TRBV1,TRBJ2-1,CTSSQDSDCDGQGSYNEQFF
TRBD1,TRBV7-3,TRBJ2-7,CASSARQGPYEQYF
TRBD1,TRBV2,TRBJ1-4,CASSLQGAINEKLFF
TRBD1,TRBV10-3,TRBJ2-3,CAITPDGRDRVGTQYF
-,TRBV3-1/TRBV3-2,TRBJ2-2,CASSQGSGANTGELFF
TRBD1,TRBV15,TRBJ2-5,CATSRGGQGETQYF
TRBD1,TRBV6-4,TRBJ2-1,CASSDSEGAHNEQFF
-,TRBV3-1/TRBV3-2,TRBJ1-1,CASSHLAQPMNTEAFF
TRBD2,TRBV20-1,TRBJ2-5,CSASELASGHQETQYF
-,TRBV3-1/TRBV3-2,TRBJ1-2,CASSPVERTSTGYTF
TRBD1,TRBV5-5,TRBJ2-7,CASSLVAGGYEQYF
-,TRBV5-1,TRBJ1-6,CASSLDSNSPLHF
TRBD1,TRBV5-1,TRBJ2-3,CASSSDRATDTQYF
TRBD1,TRBV10-3,TRBJ2-2,CAIRTGPTGELFF
TRBD1,TRBV5-6,TRBJ2-5,CASRLDRGQETQYF
TRBD2,TRBV4-2,TRBJ2-5,CASSQDGAGGLETQYF
-,TRBV7-6,TRBJ1-6,CASSLFAPADNSPLHF
TRBD2,TRBV14,TRBJ2-7,CASSQGLAGLRYEQYF
-,TRBV4-1,TRBJ2-7,CASSGGGPSYEQYF
-,TRBV11-2,TRBJ1-6,CASSPQGHNSPLHF
-,TRBV27,TRBJ1-6,CASSLVRETSYNSPLHF
-,TRBV5-1,TRBJ1-4,CASSLVPGQQNEKLFF
-,TRBV7-9,TRBJ1-2,CASSLAGNGYTF
TRBD2,TRBV9,TRBJ2-7,CASSVASGGQVSEQYF
-,TRBV7-9,TRBJ1-2,CASSLQGYTF
-,TRBV7-9,TRBJ1-6,CASSFLTGNSPLHF
-,TRBV19,TRBJ1-4,CASSIMALAGGEKLFF
TRBD1,TRBV19,TRBJ2-3,CASSYRQGATDTQYF
-,TRBV3-1/TRBV3-2,TRBJ2-7,CASSQVSYEQYF
TRBD1,TRBV4-3,TRBJ1-2,CASSQMEQGAPYGYTF
-,TRBV2,TRBJ1-5,CASSAGRSNQPQHF